These T cell receptor beta chains were read from a single sample in a study of response to subunit inactivated influenza vaccine. TCRdb re-derived calls from the RT-PCR reads in MiXCR, one entry per CDR3 protein. The table records 710,000 or so distinct CDR3 sequences, approximately 15% of them present only once. The sequences come from PBMCs from blood, collected about 11 days after vaccination. The receptors originated from a man aged 45-65 years who received an inactivated influenza vaccine. The CDR3 runs from the conserved cysteine through the conserved F or W. The D gene is left open where the match is weak. The size field is filled for only some rows; it gives once, few, many or a size class.

TRBV20-1,TRBJ1-4,TRBD1,-,TGCAGTGCTAGGGTTTCAGGGGGGCGCGGTGAAAAACTGTTTTTT,CSARVSGGRGEKLFF
TRBV12-3/TRBV12-4,TRBJ1-3,-,-,TGTGCCAGCTCCTCGGGAGTTCGTGACACCATATGTTTT,CASSSGVRDTICF
TRBV5-1,TRBJ2-5,-,-,TGCGCCAGCAGCTTGACTCCAGGGACCCAAGAGACCCAGTACTTC,CASSLTPGTQETQYF
TRBV2,TRBJ2-7,TRBD1,few,TGTGCCAGCGCCCCCAGACAGGGCATTTACGAGCAGTACTTC,CASAPRQGIYEQYF
TRBV7-3,TRBJ2-7,-,-,TGTGCCAGCAGCTTAGAACCGGGGACCTCCTACGAGCAGTACTTC,CASSLEPGTSYEQYF
TRBV29-1,TRBJ2-7,TRBD2,few,TGCAGCGTCGAATACCGGGAGGGGACCTACGAGCAGTACTTC,CSVEYREGTYEQYF
TRBV11-2,TRBJ2-7,TRBD2,-,TGTGCCAGCAGCCCTAACGTAGCGGGAGCCCTGCAATTTTACGAGCAGTACTTC,CASSPNVAGALQFYEQYF
TRBV6-5,TRBJ1-2,TRBD1,-,TGTGCCAGCAGTTCTCCTGGGACAGGGGTCTATGGCTACACCTTC,CASSSPGTGVYGYTF
TRBV2,TRBJ1-1,-,-,TGTGCCACCAAACAAATGAACACTGAAGCTTTCTTT,CATKQMNTEAFF
TRBV6-5,TRBJ1-1,-,few,TGTGCCAGCAGTAATCGAGGGGGGGCCACTGAAGCTTTCTTT,CASSNRGGATEAFF
TRBV9,TRBJ2-7,-,few,TGTGCCAGCAGCGTTTGGGGCGGCGAGCAGTACTTC,CASSVWGGEQYF
TRBV20-1,TRBJ2-1,-,-,TGCAGTGCCGTAGTACTCCGTCTTAGTAGCGGGCAGTTCTTC,CSAVVLRLSSGQFF
TRBV6-5,TRBJ1-1,-,-,TGTGCCAGCAGTTTTGGGGGGGTTATGAACACTGAAGCTTTCTTT,CASSFGGVMNTEAFF
TRBV7-6,TRBJ2-7,TRBD1,-,TGTGCCAGCAGCAAAGGGACAGGGGTACACGAGCAGTACTTC,CASSKGTGVHEQYF
TRBV5-1,TRBJ2-1,-,-,TGCGCCAGCAGCTTGGTGGCGTTGGGGGCTGTTAATGAGCAGTTCTTC,CASSLVALGAVNEQFF
TRBV12-3/TRBV12-4,TRBJ2-3,-,-,TGTGCCAGCAGTGGGTGGGACTTCACAGATACGCAGTATTTT,CASSGWDFTDTQYF
TRBV5-5,TRBJ2-4,TRBD2,few,TGTGCCAGCAGCTGGGGGACTAGCGGTGCCATTCAGTACTTC,CASSWGTSGAIQYF
TRBV11-2,TRBJ2-2,TRBD2,few,TGTGCCAGCAGCTATTGGGACTGGACTAGGGAGAACACCGGGGAGCTGTTTTTT,CASSYWDWTRENTGELFF
TRBV5-1,TRBJ1-3,-,-,TGCGCCAGCAGCTTTGACGCTCAGGGTGGAAACACCATATATTTT,CASSFDAQGGNTIYF
TRBV3-1,TRBJ1-4,-,-,TGTGCCAGCAGCCAAGTAGACACCTTTCCCCCTTCGAATGAAAAACTGTTTTTT,CASSQVDTFPPSNEKLFF
TRBV2,TRBJ2-7,TRBD2,-,TGTGCCAGCCCCCGAGCTAGCGGATCCTACGAGCAGTACTTC,CASPRASGSYEQYF
TRBV12-3/TRBV12-4,TRBJ2-7,-,many,TGTGCCAGCAGTTTTTCTACTGGGGACGAGCAGTACTTC,CASSFSTGDEQYF
TRBV11-2,TRBJ2-2,-,-,TGTGCCAGCAGCTTAGTTGGTGGAGGGTCGGGATACAGGGGACCCGGGGAGCTGTTTTTT,CASSLVGGGSGYRGPGELFF
TRBV4-2,TRBJ2-6,-,-,TGTGCCAGCAGCCAAGATCCAGGGGCTGGGGCCAACGTCCTGACTTTC,CASSQDPGAGANVLTF
TRBV7-2,TRBJ2-7,TRBD2,-,TGTGCCAGCAGCCCTCAGGACGCGGGAGTTTTTTACGAGCAGTACTTC,CASSPQDAGVFYEQYF
TRBV18,TRBJ1-5,-,few,TGTGCCAGCTCACCAGGCGGAGGGGATCAGCCCCAGCATTTT,CASSPGGGDQPQHF
TRBV29-1,TRBJ2-1,TRBD2,many,TGCAGCGCAGCAACTAGCGACTCCTACAATGAGCAGTTCTTC,CSAATSDSYNEQFF
TRBV5-6,TRBJ2-3,-,-,TGTGCCAGCAGCTGGCAGCACACAGATACGCAGTATTTT,CASSWQHTDTQYF
TRBV28,TRBJ1-2,-,few,TGTGCCAGCAGTCCCGGGACAAATGGCTATGGCTACACCTTC,CASSPGTNGYGYTF
TRBV20-1,TRBJ2-7,TRBD2,-,TGCAGTGCTCCGGGACTAGCGGGAGGGCCGGTCGAGCAGTACTTC,CSAPGLAGGPVEQYF
TRBV20-1,TRBJ1-2,TRBD1,many,TGCAGTGTTATGACAGGGTGGGGCTATGGCTACACCTTC,CSVMTGWGYGYTF
TRBV2,TRBJ1-6,TRBD1,few,TGTGCCAGCAGTGATCTAGGACAGGGGAATTCACCCCTCCACTTT,CASSDLGQGNSPLHF
TRBV6-2/TRBV6-3,TRBJ2-7,-,few,TGTGCCAGCCAGACCTATAGCGGATCCTACGAGCAGTACTTC,CASQTYSGSYEQYF
TRBV28,TRBJ2-1,TRBD2,few,TGTGCCAGCAGTTCGGCCGCGGGAGGCACATTGGACTACAATGAGCAGTTCTTC,CASSSAAGGTLDYNEQFF
TRBV5-6,TRBJ2-1,-,-,TGTGCCAGCAGCCAACTTATCCGAGAGCAGTTCTTC,CASSQLIREQFF
TRBV2,TRBJ1-2,-,-,TGTGCCAGCAGTGTAGGGCCAGGGCAAGTCTTCCCCTATGGCTACACCTTC,CASSVGPGQVFPYGYTF
TRBV5-1,TRBJ1-1,-,many,TGCGCCAGCAGCTTGGGGGGAGGATGGCGGGAAAACACTGAAGCTTTCTTT,CASSLGGGWRENTEAFF
TRBV20-1,TRBJ2-7,-,-,TGCAGTGCTAGAGTATACAGGCCGCATGCCTACGAGCAGTACTTC,CSARVYRPHAYEQYF
TRBV5-1,TRBJ1-2,-,few,TGCGCCAGCAGCTTGGCTACAGGGTCGGCTAACTATGGCTACACCTTC,CASSLATGSANYGYTF
TRBV28,TRBJ1-2,-,few,TGTGCCAGCAGCCTACCCCGAACAGGGAACTATGGCTACACCTTC,CASSLPRTGNYGYTF
TRBV7-2,TRBJ2-3,-,few,TGTGCCAGCAGCTTAGAGGCCAGGAAGGGCGCAGATACGCAGTATTTT,CASSLEARKGADTQYF
TRBV11-2,TRBJ2-4,-,-,TGTGCCAGCAGCGGGAGGCTCAGCGGCATTCAGTACTTC,CASSGRLSGIQYF
TRBV5-1,TRBJ1-2,-,-,TGCGCCAGCAGGAAAGGGACGGACAATGGCTACACCTTC,CASRKGTDNGYTF
TRBV4-3,TRBJ1-1,-,-,TGCGCCAGCAGCCCCCGTTGGAACACTGAAGCTTTCTTT,CASSPRWNTEAFF
TRBV4-1,TRBJ1-2,-,-,TGCGCCAGCAGCCAAGGCCAGGGACAAACCCGGATGGTTTATGGCTACACCTTC,CASSQGQGQTRMVYGYTF
TRBV5-1,TRBJ2-1,-,many,TGCGCCAGCAGCTTCACGGGCCCCTCCAATGAGCAGTTCTTC,CASSFTGPSNEQFF
TRBV6-1,TRBJ2-7,-,few,TGTGCCAGCAGAGGACTTCCGGGACTCCAGAGCTCCTACGAGCAGTACTTC,CASRGLPGLQSSYEQYF
TRBV7-8,TRBJ2-1,TRBD2,-,TGTGCCAGCAGCACCGGGGGGACTGTAAATGAGCAGTTCTTC,CASSTGGTVNEQFF
TRBV6-5,TRBJ2-6,-,-,TGTGCCAGCAGTTACGCCAGGGCTGGGGCCAACGTCCTGACTTTC,CASSYARAGANVLTF